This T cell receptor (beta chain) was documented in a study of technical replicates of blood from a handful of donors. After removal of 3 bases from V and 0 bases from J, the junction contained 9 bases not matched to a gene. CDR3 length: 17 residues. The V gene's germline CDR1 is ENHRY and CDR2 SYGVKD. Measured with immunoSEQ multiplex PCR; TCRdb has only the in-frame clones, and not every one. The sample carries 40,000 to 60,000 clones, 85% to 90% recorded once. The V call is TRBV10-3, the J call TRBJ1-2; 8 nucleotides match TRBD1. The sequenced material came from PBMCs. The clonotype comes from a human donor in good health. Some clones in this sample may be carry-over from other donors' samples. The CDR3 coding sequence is TGTGCCATCAGTGACTCGGACAGGGCCAAGACTAACTATGGCTACACCTTC. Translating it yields CAISDSDRAKTNYGYTF.